Below, 2 T cell receptor beta chains from the same sample are listed, as sequenced in a study of blood T cell repertoires in COVID-19. Method: immunoSEQ multiplex PCR; TCRdb's copy keeps in-frame clones and lacks some. The sample records hundreds of thousands of clones, approximately 90% being singletons. Sequencing input: PBMCs or T cells enriched from blood (not recorded which). These receptors all stem from a man younger than 35 who had recovered from COVID-19.

This clone has a single count. The V and J genes are TRBV2 and TRBJ2-5, with D tentatively TRBD1 (5 bases). Germline V gene lookup returns CDR1 SNHLY and CDR2 FYNNEI. The CDR3 is 16 amino acids. Deletions cut 4 bases from V and 1 base from J, with 16 bases between. CDR3 sequence reads: CASSVSLVTVQETQYF. In DNA form, the CDR3 reads TGTGCCAGCAGTGTTTCCCTAGTGACAGTCCAAGAGACCCAGTACTTC.

The rearrangement links TRBV27 to TRBJ1-1, with D possibly TRBD1 on 5 matching bases. Trimming took off 4 bases at V and 3 bases at J, with 9 bases between the two ends. The CDR3 sequence is 13 residues long. The germline V gene has CDR1 MNHEY and CDR2 SMNVEV (reference sequence). The CDR3: CASSSTAYTEAFF. Written as DNA, the CDR3 is TGTGCCAGCAGTTCGACAGCCTACACTGAAGCTTTCTTT.